The rows below give T cell receptor beta chains drawn from one sample of a study of blood T cells in healthy people across ages. TCRdb ran MiXCR on the 5' RACE reads and lists one entry per CDR3 protein. The profile shows approximately 850,000 distinct CDR3 sequences, around 42% of them singletons. Sequenced input: blood. The receptors were gathered from a man aged 60 to 69 in good health. CDR3s include the opening cysteine and the closing phenylalanine or tryptophan. A D gene is named only where the DNA matches it firmly. Not all rows give a size; the values are once, few, many and, for expanded clones, a class.

D gene | J gene | V gene | clone size | CDR3 protein | CDR3 DNA
NA | TRBJ2-7 | TRBV30 | few | CAWSRTGYYEQYF | TGTGCCTGGAGTAGGACGGGGTACTACGAGCAGTACTTC
NA | TRBJ1-2 | TRBV29-1 | few | CSAIDLAHYGYTF | TGCAGCGCCATAGACCTGGCCCACTATGGCTACACCTTC
NA | TRBJ2-1 | TRBV7-6 | NA | CASSLAGKYNEQFF | TGTGCCAGCAGCTTAGCCGGGAAATACAATGAGCAGTTCTTC
NA | TRBJ2-7 | TRBV7-6 | few | CASSLDRGETYEQYF | TGTGCCAGCAGCTTAGATCGCGGGGAGACCTACGAGCAGTACTTC
NA | TRBJ1-6 | TRBV30 | NA | CAWETRQRTFSPLHF | TGTGCCTGGGAGACTAGACAGCGGACTTTTTCACCCCTCCACTTT
NA | TRBJ2-7 | TRBV2 | NA | CASHATPPSYNEQYF | TGTGCCAGCCACGCGACGCCGCCCTCCTACAATGAGCAGTACTTC
TRBD1 | TRBJ1-4 | TRBV6-1 | NA | CASLPGGITNEKLFF | TGTGCCAGCCTTCCAGGGGGCATAACTAATGAAAAACTGTTTTTT
TRBD1 | TRBJ2-1 | TRBV20-1 | NA | CSAIDRASYNEQFF | TGCAGTGCCATCGACAGGGCCTCCTACAATGAGCAGTTCTTC
NA | TRBJ2-1 | TRBV10-3 | NA | CAIKGGTGSSYNEQFF | TGTGCCATCAAGGGTGGAACGGGGAGCTCCTACAATGAGCAGTTCTTC
TRBD1 | TRBJ1-2 | TRBV7-2 | once | CASSLAGQVYGHTF | TGTGCCAGCAGCTTAGCCGGACAGGTCTATGGCCACACCTTC
NA | TRBJ1-1 | TRBV14 | NA | CASNLVGGNTEAFF | TGTGCCAGCAACCTGGTGGGGGGAAACACTGAAGCTTTCTTT
TRBD2 | TRBJ2-1 | TRBV9 | NA | CASGEERLAGNEQFF | TGTGCCAGCGGCGAAGAGCGACTAGCTGGCAATGAGCAGTTCTTC
NA | TRBJ1-4 | TRBV4-3 | few | CASSQEGRGTNEKLFF | TGCGCCAGCAGCCAAGAAGGGAGGGGAACTAATGAAAAACTGTTTTTT
NA | TRBJ2-1 | TRBV4-1 | once | CASSQDQQGRYDNEQFF | TGCGCCAGCAGCCAAGATCAACAGGGAAGGTATGACAATGAGCAGTTCTTC
NA | TRBJ2-7 | TRBV3-1 | NA | CASSLGQSGSYEQYF | TGTGCCAGCAGCCTCGGACAGAGCGGGTCCTACGAGCAGTACTTC
NA | TRBJ1-1 | TRBV28 | NA | CASSLPGIMNTEAFF | TGTGCCAGCAGTTTACCGGGGATCATGAACACTGAAGCTTTCTTT
NA | TRBJ2-5 | TRBV20-1 | many | CSANDRNQETQYF | TGCAGTGCTAATGACAGGAACCAAGAGACCCAGTACTTC
NA | TRBJ2-3 | TRBV11-1 | NA | CASSLAVSTDTQYF | TGTGCCAGCAGCTTAGCAGTTAGCACAGATACGCAGTATTTT
TRBD2 | TRBJ2-3 | TRBV6-5 | few | CASGLRAGGPSDTQYF | TGTGCCAGCGGTCTGAGGGCGGGGGGGCCCTCAGATACGCAGTATTTT
NA | TRBJ1-6 | TRBV3-1 | few | CASTQSGTGRRSYNSPLHF | TGTGCCAGCACCCAAAGCGGTACAGGGAGGCGCTCCTATAATTCACCCCTCCACTTT
TRBD1 | TRBJ2-7 | TRBV19 | once | CASRWGTGGTYEQYF | TGTGCCAGTAGATGGGGGACAGGTGGAACCTACGAGCAGTACTTC
NA | TRBJ1-2 | TRBV6-1 | few | CASSEAGPANYGYTF | TGTGCCAGCAGTGAAGCTGGCCCAGCTAACTATGGCTACACCTTC
NA | TRBJ2-2 | TRBV9 | few | CASSVLDTGELFF | TGTGCCAGCAGCGTTCTGGACACCGGGGAGCTGTTTTTT
NA | TRBJ2-1 | TRBV11-2 | NA | CASSLESAAEQFF | TGTGCCAGCAGCTTAGAGAGTGCGGCGGAGCAGTTCTTC
NA | TRBJ1-2 | TRBV27 | many | CASSLWGGGLDGYTF | TGTGCCAGCAGTTTGTGGGGGGGCGGCTTAGATGGCTACACCTTC
TRBD1 | TRBJ2-7 | TRBV20-1 | NA | CSATQTGAYEQYF | TGCAGTGCTACTCAGACAGGGGCCTACGAGCAGTACTTC
NA | TRBJ2-1 | TRBV7-6 | many | CASSPGGGEQFF | TGTGCCAGCAGTCCCGGGGGTGGTGAGCAGTTCTTC
TRBD1 | TRBJ1-5 | TRBV7-9 | NA | CASSRTGDVNNQPQHF | TGTGCCAGCAGTCGGACAGGGGACGTTAATAATCAGCCCCAGCATTTT
TRBD1 | TRBJ2-1 | TRBV29-1 | many | CSVDSYPGQAYNEQFF | TGCAGCGTTGATTCATATCCGGGACAGGCGTACAATGAGCAGTTCTTC
NA | TRBJ2-3 | TRBV3-1 | NA | CASSQDKGPSRSTTDTQYF | TGTGCCAGCAGCCAAGATAAGGGTCCTAGCCGATCTACCACAGATACGCAGTATTTT
NA | TRBJ2-5 | TRBV28 | few | CASSQYRGGEETQYF | TGTGCCAGCAGCCAATACAGGGGAGGGGAAGAGACCCAGTACTTC
NA | TRBJ2-7 | TRBV4-1 | many | CASSQERGDRYYEQYF | TGCGCCAGCAGCCAAGAAAGGGGGGACAGATATTACGAGCAGTACTTC
NA | TRBJ2-5 | TRBV9 | few | CASSVDLQETQYF | TGTGCCAGCAGCGTAGACCTACAAGAGACCCAGTACTTC
TRBD2 | TRBJ2-2 | TRBV20-1 | NA | CSAREGLAGGPTGELFF | TGCAGTGCTAGAGAGGGCCTAGCGGGGGGGCCCACCGGGGAGCTGTTTTTT
NA | TRBJ2-3 | TRBV5-1 | NA | CASSLAEAQTQYF | TGCGCCAGCAGCTTGGCCGAGGCTCAAACGCAGTATTTT
NA | TRBJ2-4 | TRBV7-2 | many | CASSFLDTLAKNIQYF | TGTGCCAGCAGCTTCCTTGACACCTTAGCCAAAAACATTCAGTACTTC
NA | TRBJ2-6 | TRBV7-3 | NA | CASSLRSGGAEEANVLTF | TGTGCCAGCAGCTTAAGGTCTGGGGGCGCGGAAGAGGCCAACGTCCTGACTTTC
TRBD2 | TRBJ2-1 | TRBV5-6 | few | CASSLAGGGPDEQFF | TGTGCCAGCAGCTTGGCCGGGGGGGGCCCCGATGAGCAGTTCTTC
NA | TRBJ1-6 | TRBV27 | NA | CASSARSSYNSPLHF | TGTGCCAGCAGCGCACGGAGCTCCTATAATTCACCCCTCCACTTT
NA | TRBJ1-5 | TRBV5-1 | NA | CASTRDGQSNQPQHF | TGCGCCAGCACGCGCGATGGACAGTCAAATCAGCCCCAGCATTTT
NA | TRBJ2-7 | TRBV9 | few | CASSAHRVGEQYF | TGTGCCAGCAGCGCCCACCGCGTTGGCGAGCAGTACTTC
TRBD2 | TRBJ2-1 | TRBV29-1 | many | CSVALAGSSYNEQFF | TGCAGCGTTGCCCTAGCGGGGAGCTCCTACAATGAGCAGTTCTTC
NA | TRBJ1-1 | TRBV20-1 | few | CSASDRMNTEAFF | TGCAGTGCTAGCGACAGGATGAACACTGAAGCTTTCTTT
NA | TRBJ1-1 | TRBV7-2 | few | CASSLGRWNTEAFF | TGTGCCAGCAGCTTAGGTCGGTGGAACACTGAAGCTTTCTTT
NA | TRBJ1-2 | TRBV20-1 | NA | CSALGRQNYGYTF | TGCAGTGCCTTAGGTAGACAGAACTATGGCTACACCTTC
NA | TRBJ2-7 | TRBV4-3 | few | CASSQDRTASYEQYF | TGCGCCAGCAGCCAAGATAGAACAGCCTCCTACGAGCAGTACTTC
NA | TRBJ2-5 | TRBV29-1 | NA | CSVNLNYGQYF | TGCAGCGTAAACCTAAACTACGGGCAGTACTTC
TRBD2 | TRBJ2-4 | TRBV6-5 | NA | CASRAGGIQNIQYF | TGTGCCAGCAGAGCGGGGGGAATCCAAAACATTCAGTACTTC